The sequence of this T cell receptor (beta chain) was determined in a study of CD8 T cells in ankylosing spondylitis. Quantitative 5'-RACE with molecular barcodes produced the TCR beta libraries. MiXCR, applied by TCRdb to the 5' RACE reads, yields one record per CDR3 protein. In the table there are approximately 500,000 distinct CDR3 sequences, roughly an eighth of which are singletons. Whole-study results and caveats: Disease-associated clones were reportedly significantly overrepresented in matched ankylosing spondylitis synovial fluid. For ankylosing spondylitis blood, a TCR beta motif of seven to nine highly homologous variants appeared characteristic.

There are many counts of this clonotype. The antigen is unknown. Sequencing input: blood, either unsorted or a sorted T cell fraction (not recorded which). This clonotype was obtained from a male donor with ankylosing spondylitis.

The CDR3 reads CASKTGGTEAFF. CDR3 in DNA: TGTGCCAGTAAGACAGGGGGGACTGAAGCTTTCTTT. The chain recombines TRBV13 with TRBJ1-1; 9 bases match TRBD1. The CDR3 length is 12 residues. Per germline, CDR1 PRHDT and CDR2 FYEKMQ (reference sequence). V shed 9 bases, J shed 5 bases, and the junction held 4 bases outside the gene matches.